This T cell receptor beta chain was identified during a study of blood T cell repertoires in COVID-19. About the research overall: Sites across the United States, Italy and Spain contributed samples from acute and convalescent COVID-19. T cells, B-cell-depleted T cells, or PBMCs supplied cDNA or gDNA.

Produced via immunoSEQ multiplex PCR; TCRdb's table is partial and in-frame only. This table has about 310,000 clones, over 75% appearing once. Germline V gives CDR1 SGHDN, CDR2 FVKESK. This CDR3 is built from 13 residues. With 3 bases removed from V and 1 base from J, the gap between germline ends came to 5 bases. This receptor was obtained from a man aged 50 to 60 with active or convalescent COVID-19. This chain uses TRBV14 with TRBJ2-3; no firm D call. The sequenced material came from peripheral blood. The CDR3 nucleotides are TGTGCCAGCAGCCAGTTAGGCACAGATACGCAGTATTTT. It specifies CASSQLGTDTQYF.